These 32 T cell receptor beta chains came from one sample sequenced in a study of graft-versus-host responses after intestinal transplantation. Sequencing was performed with immunoSEQ multiplex PCR; in TCRdb, only in-frame clones are kept and a portion is missing. The table shows about 9,800 clones, with approximately 72% occurring only once. Graft-derived tissue was subjected to processing to liberate intraepithelial and lamina propria lymphocytes. The source material was ileum tissue, sampled approximately 530 days after intestinal transplant. The receptors were gathered from a human patient who received an intestinal transplant, so some T cells may come from the graft donor.

The chain links TRBV5-8 to TRBJ1-5; a possible D gene is TRBD1 (6 bases). V lost 4 bases, J lost 3 bases, and 14 bases lay in between. From germline, CDR1 is SGHTS and CDR2 YDEGEE. This CDR3 spans 15 amino acids. This chain's CDR3 is CASSRGGGSNQPQHF. The CDR3 region has the DNA TGTGCCAGCAGCCGAGGAGGGGGGTCCAATCAGCCCCAGCATTTT.

This clone has just one count. The chain carries TRBV10-3 and TRBJ1-6; D gene uncertain. This CDR3 is built from 18 residues. Germline V gives CDR1 ENHRY, CDR2 SYGVKD. V gave up 2 bases and J gave up 0 bases, with 14 bases separating them. The DNA for the CDR3 is TGTGCCATCAGTGAGCCTAACACGGCTTTCTCCTATAATTCACCCCTCCACTTT. As protein: CAISEPNTAFSYNSPLHF.

The CDR3 sequence is CASRKTGGGYNEQFF. CDR3 bases: TGTGCCAGTAGGAAAACAGGGGGCGGATACAATGAGCAGTTCTTC. The chain joins TRBV19 to TRBJ2-1; TRBD1 agrees at 9 bases. Germline loops: CDR1 LNHDA, CDR2 SQIVND (reference sequence). J gave up 4 bases and V 6 bases, and 7 bases lay outside the gene matches. This CDR3 has 15 amino acids.

The chain joins TRBV18 to TRBJ2-7; 7 bases agree with TRBD1. After removal of 3 bases from V and 2 bases from J, the junction contained 4 bases not matched to a gene. The germline V gene encodes CDR1 KGHSH and CDR2 LQKENI. The CDR3 runs to 14 residues. CDR3 sequence reads: CASSPDRKPYEQYF. CDR3 in DNA: TGTGCCAGCTCACCGGACAGGAAACCCTACGAGCAGTACTTC.

The J gene is TRBJ1-2, the V gene TRBV7-9, with 12 bases that match TRBD1. The CDR3 is 15 residues long. After removal of 5 bases from V and 8 bases from J, the junction contained 9 bases not matched to a gene. CDR1 and CDR2 (germline): SEHNR, FQNEAQ (reference sequence). CDR3 amino acids: CASSPGTGGAEGYTF. CDR3 nucleotides: TGTGCCAGCAGCCCCGGGACAGGGGGCGCAGAAGGCTACACCTTC.

The chain carries TRBV27 and TRBJ1-1; D is unclear. Germline V lookup: CDR1 MNHEY, CDR2 SMNVEV (reference sequence). The CDR3 runs to 13 residues. Trimming stripped 8 bases from V and 0 bases from J, with 10 bases between. CDR3 in DNA: TGTGCCAGCCGGCAACTATTGAACACTGAAGCTTTCTTT. Protein: CASRQLLNTEAFF.

V is TRBV28 and J is TRBJ2-5, with TRBD2 as a possible D gene (6 bases). This CDR3 has 16 residues. Germline V gene lookup returns CDR1 MDHEN and CDR2 SYDVKM. Between the trimmed V and J ends, which lost 5 bases and 4 bases, there was a span of 20 bases. For the CDR3, the DNA is TGTGCCAGCAGTCGCCCGGCTCTAGCGAGGAGAGAGACCCAGTACTTC. As protein: CASSRPALARRETQYF.

The chain combines TRBV20-1 with TRBJ2-1; D is unresolved. The length of the CDR3 is 11 residues. Per germline, CDR1 DFQATT and CDR2 SNEGSKA (reference sequence). V was shortened by 3 bases and J by 0 bases, with 0 bases between the two germline ends. The CDR3 DNA sequence: TGCAGTGCTAGCTCCTACAATGAGCAGTTCTTC. It translates to CSASSYNEQFF.

The rearrangement joins TRBV19 to TRBJ2-1; D is unclear. V was shortened by 3 bases and J by 8 bases, with 11 bases between the two germline ends. The CDR3 is made up of 13 amino acids. Per the germline V gene, CDR1 is LNHDA and CDR2 is SQIVND (reference sequence). DNA of the CDR3: TGTGCCAGTAGTATTTCTCTTCTGGATGAGCAGTTCTTC. It yields the protein CASSISLLDEQFF.

This clone was observed once. The genes are TRBV29-1 and TRBJ2-7, with 8 nucleotides matching TRBD1. The CDR3 spans 12 residues. V was pared by 4 bases and J by 3 bases, with 2 bases of the junction left unmatched. In germline, CDR1 is SQVTM, CDR2 ANQGSEA. CDR3 nucleotides: TGCAGCGTTGGTGGACAGGGCTACGAGCAGTACTTC. Translated, it gives CSVGGQGYEQYF.

The gene calls are TRBV30 and TRBJ1-5; 7 nucleotides agree with TRBD1. CDR3 length: 14 residues. With 2 bases clipped from V and 4 bases from J, the junction kept 5 bases outside the gene matches. Germline V gene sequence: CDR1 GTSNPN, CDR2 SVGIG (reference sequence). The DNA of the CDR3 is TGTGCCTGGAGTTGGGACAGCCTTAATCAGCCCCAGCATTTT. Its translation is CAWSWDSLNQPQHF.

J is TRBJ2-6 and V is TRBV9; D possibly uses TRBD1 or TRBD2 (5 bases each). V lost 1 base, J lost 0 bases, and 8 bases lay in between. CDR1 and CDR2 from the germline V gene are SGDLS and YYNGEE. This CDR3 has 16 residues. CDR3 nucleotide sequence: TGTGCCAGCAGCGTATCTGGGACCTCTGGGGCCAACGTCCTGACTTTC. It is translated as CASSVSGTSGANVLTF. Complete variable domain (other parts from reference TRBV9 and TRBJ2-6): DSGVTQTPKHLITATGQRVTLRCSPRSGDLSVYWYQQSLDQGLQFLIQYYNGEERAKGNILERFSAQQFPDLHSELNLSSLELGDSALYFCASSVSGTSGANVLTFGAGSRLTVL.

This chain joins TRBV9 and TRBJ2-3, with a weak D call TRBD1 (6 bases). V was pared by 0 bases and J by 8 bases, with 19 bases between. The CDR3 sequence is 16 residues long. Germline V CDR1 and CDR2: SGDLS, YYNGEE. CDR3 sequence reads: CASSVALGSQGGTQYF. The CDR3 DNA is TGTGCCAGCAGCGTAGCCCTAGGTTCTCAAGGGGGTACGCAGTATTTT. Based on the CDR3 plus reference TRBV9 and TRBJ2-3, the full variable domain is DSGVTQTPKHLITATGQRVTLRCSPRSGDLSVYWYQQSLDQGLQFLIQYYNGEERAKGNILERFSAQQFPDLHSELNLSSLELGDSALYFCASSVALGSQGGTQYFGPGTRLTVL.

The chain is built from TRBV5-5 and TRBJ2-3; D possibly uses TRBD1 or TRBD2 (6 bases each). Trimming left V 0 bases short and J 4 bases short, with 12 bases between. Germline CDR1 SGHKS, CDR2 YYEKEE (reference sequence). The CDR3 is 15 amino acids. As DNA, the CDR3 is TGTGCCAGCAGCTTGGGGGGGGCTGGCGCAGATACGCAGTATTTT. It is translated as CASSLGGAGADTQYF.

This rearrangement joins TRBV6-1 to TRBJ2-7; 9 positions match TRBD1. The CDR3 is 13 residues long. In germline, CDR1 is MNHNS, CDR2 SASEGT. The J segment lost 5 bases and the V segment lost 4 bases, leaving 3 bases of the junction unmatched. For the CDR3, the DNA is TGTGCCAGCAGTGGGGACAGGGCCCACGAGCAGTACTTC. Translating it yields CASSGDRAHEQYF.

This clone was counted a few times. The V call is TRBV5-1, the J call TRBJ2-3, with TRBD2 matching 8 bases. The germline CDR1 and CDR2 sequences are SGHRS and YFSETQ. J was trimmed by 2 bases and V by 5 bases; bases with no gene match: 4. CDR3 size: 14 residues. Here the CDR3 DNA reads TGCGCCAGCAGTTGGACTAGCCCCACAGATACGCAGTATTTT. Translation gives CASSWTSPTDTQYF. The complete variable domain, with remaining parts taken from reference TRBV5-1 and TRBJ2-3, reads KAGVTQTPRYLIKTRGQQVTLSCSPISGHRSVSWYQQTPGQGLQFLFEYFSETQRNKGNFPGRFSGRQFSNSRSEMNVSTLELGDSALYLCASSWTSPTDTQYFGPGTRLTVL.

This rearrangement joins TRBV2 to TRBJ1-1; D not certain. This CDR3 has 14 residues. Germline values: CDR1 SNHLY, CDR2 FYNNEI. V was trimmed by 3 bases and J by 1 base, leaving 9 bases between them. CDR3 region: CASSDWAGNTEAFF. The CDR3 bases are TGTGCCAGCAGTGATTGGGCGGGGAACACTGAAGCTTTCTTT.

This chain connects TRBV5-4 to TRBJ2-5; possibly TRBD1 or TRBD2 for D (6 bases each). CDR3 size: 15 residues. V lost 4 bases and J lost 4, with 17 bases in between. Germline loops: CDR1 SGHNT, CDR2 YYREEE (reference sequence). The CDR3 sequence is CASSTRLGGGETQYF. The CDR3 region has the DNA TGTGCCAGCAGCACGCGACTAGGAGGGGGAGAGACCCAGTACTTC.

In this sample, this clone turned up once. The chain is built from TRBV11-2 and TRBJ2-1, with 8 bases identical to TRBD1. With V trimmed by 3 bases and J by 6 bases, 1 base remained unmatched. The CDR3 runs 13 residues. CDR1 is SGHAT, CDR2 FQNNGV, per germline. CDR3 sequence reads: CASSFDRGNEQFF. The DNA of the CDR3 is TGTGCCAGCAGCTTCGACAGGGGCAATGAGCAGTTCTTC.

The V call is TRBV10-3, the J call TRBJ2-5; tentatively, D is TRBD1 (5 bases). Trimming left V 4 bases short and J 2 bases short, with 8 bases between. The CDR3 totals 13 residues. From germline, CDR1 is ENHRY and CDR2 SYGVKD. The CDR3 region is CAISVQGQETQYF. CDR3 nucleotides: TGTGCCATCAGTGTCCAGGGACAAGAGACCCAGTACTTC.

The chain links TRBV7-9 to TRBJ2-3; 7 bases match TRBD2. The CDR3 totals 15 residues. CDR1 is SEHNR, CDR2 FQNEAQ, per germline (reference sequence). The junction had 6 bases not matched to a gene; V was cut back by 6 bases and J by 0 bases. The CDR3 DNA is TGTGCCAGCAGACGACTAGCTGGGAGCACAGATACGCAGTATTTT. This encodes CASRRLAGSTDTQYF.

This clone was picked up a small number of times. The V and J genes are TRBV7-9 and TRBJ2-1; D uncertain. Germline V gene lookup returns CDR1 SEHNR and CDR2 FQNEAQ (reference sequence). The V end lost 4 bases, the J end lost 0 bases, and 10 bases lay between the germline ends. This CDR3 is built from 15 residues. CDR3 bases: TGTGCCAGCAGCTCGACCACAAGCTCCTACAATGAGCAGTTCTTC. Protein sequence: CASSSTTSSYNEQFF.

The rearrangement joins TRBV4-2 to TRBJ1-2; D call uncertain. Germline V gene lookup returns CDR1 LGHNA and CDR2 YNFKEQ. CDR3 length equals 16 residues. Trimming pared 4 bases from V and 0 bases from J, leaving 15 bases between. The CDR3 nucleotides are TGTGCCAGCAGCCTCTGGACCTTTAGCTCTAACTATGGCTACACCTTC. It yields the protein CASSLWTFSSNYGYTF.

The rearrangement links TRBV5-1 to TRBJ2-2; D is unclear. This CDR3 has 16 residues. Germline V gives CDR1 SGHRS, CDR2 YFSETQ. The V and J ends lost 0 bases and 2 bases respectively, with 11 bases between them. CDR3 protein: CASSLAPTDNTGELFF. In DNA, the CDR3 is TGCGCCAGCAGCTTGGCCCCGACGGATAACACCGGGGAGCTGTTTTTT.

In its sample, this clone was seen a few times. This sequence joins TRBV27 and TRBJ2-3, with unresolved D. Looked up from germline, CDR1 is MNHEY and CDR2 is SMNVEV (reference sequence). The CDR3 length is 17 residues. Trimming shortened V by 3 bases and J by 0 bases, and 16 bases separated the two germline ends. In nucleotides, the CDR3 is TGTGCCAGCAGTTTTAAAGCGAGTCGTGCCAGCACAGATACGCAGTATTTT. Its protein product is CASSFKASRASTDTQYF.

The gene calls are TRBV6-6 and TRBJ2-1; a weak D match, TRBD2 (7 bases). Germline assignment: CDR1 MNHNY and CDR2 SVGAGI (reference sequence). The CDR3 is made up of 15 amino acids. Trimming shortened V by 2 bases and J by 3 bases, and 11 bases separated the two germline ends. CDR3 amino acids: CASSYGRGHYNEQFF. In DNA, the CDR3 is TGTGCCAGCAGTTACGGGAGGGGACACTACAATGAGCAGTTCTTC.

The rearrangement uses TRBV2 and TRBJ1-4; D is unresolved. In germline, CDR1 is SNHLY, CDR2 FYNNEI. The CDR3 has 16 residues. The V gene lost 3 bases and the J gene lost 5 bases, with 16 bases spanning the gap. The CDR3 protein is CASSDSGSTANEKLFF. The CDR3 nucleotides are TGTGCCAGCAGTGATTCGGGGTCCACGGCAAATGAAAAACTGTTTTTT.

This clone occurred once. The gene calls are TRBV28 and TRBJ1-4, with a weak D call TRBD1 (6 bases). The CDR3 consists of 18 residues. Trimming shortened V by 5 bases and J by 3 bases, and 22 bases separated the two germline ends. The V gene's germline CDR1 is MDHEN and CDR2 SYDVKM. CDR3 bases: TGTGCCAGCAGTGGAACCGGGGCAGGGGTGTCGGCTAATGAAAAACTGTTTTTT. Translated, it gives CASSGTGAGVSANEKLFF.

V gene TRBV6-5 combines with J gene TRBJ2-7, with D possibly TRBD1 on 6 matching bases. There are 15 residues in the CDR3. Germline-derived CDR1 and CDR2 are MNHEY and SVGAGI. Deletions cut 10 bases from V and 5 bases from J, with 24 bases between. The CDR3 bases are TGTGCCATCAACCCACCCGGGACAAGTGGGGACGAGCAGTACTTC. It encodes CAINPPGTSGDEQYF.

The rearrangement uses TRBV19 and TRBJ2-1; possible D gene TRBD2, 5 bases. Trimming stripped 3 bases from V and 5 bases from J, with 17 bases between. CDR1 and CDR2 (germline): LNHDA, SQIVND (reference sequence). The CDR3 consists of 16 residues. The CDR3 coding sequence is TGTGCCAGTAGTATCTCCCCTAGCCCTACAAACAATGAGCAGTTCTTC. Protein product: CASSISPSPTNNEQFF.

This clone appeared a few times. The gene calls are TRBV6-5 and TRBJ1-5; D ambiguous. CDR3 length equals 14 residues. V lost 7 bases, J lost 3 bases, and 13 bases lay in between. The germline V gene encodes CDR1 MNHEY and CDR2 SVGAGI. The CDR3 sequence: CASNPKGLNQPQHF. Written as DNA, the CDR3 is TGTGCCAGCAACCCAAAGGGCCTCAATCAGCCCCAGCATTTT.

This clone was counted a single time. The chain joins TRBV5-1 to TRBJ2-1, with D perhaps given as TRBD1 or TRBD2 (5 bases each). The CDR3 runs to 16 residues. Germline V gene lookup returns CDR1 SGHRS and CDR2 YFSETQ. V lost 4 bases and J lost 10, with 24 bases in between. CDR3 sequence: CASSPGPPKVTGEQFF. The DNA of the CDR3 is TGCGCCAGCAGCCCGGGACCCCCGAAAGTTACGGGGGAGCAGTTCTTC.